This T cell receptor beta chain was sequenced in a study of blood T cell repertoires in COVID-19. Study summary: COVID-19 samples collected from the United States, Italy and Spain covered acute and convalescent phases.

In the authors' workflow: How many nucleated cells were present was estimated from reference gene primer amplification. TCRdb keeps only in-frame clones here, not all; method: immunoSEQ multiplex PCR. The DNA gave D and trimming, while V, J and clone size come from that table. The data show some 200,000 clones, about 86% seen once. Sample: peripheral blood. This TCR was sampled from a woman aged 18 to 35 who had recovered from COVID-19.

The CDR3 is CASSGMTSGSADTQYF. DNA of the CDR3: TGCGCCAGCAGCGGTATGACTAGCGGGAGCGCAGATACGCAGTATTTT. The chain carries TRBV5-1 and TRBJ2-3, with 12 positions matching TRBD2. The CDR3 runs to 16 residues. V shed 4 bases and J 4 bases; nucleotides not matched to a gene: 7. Germline loops: CDR1 SGHRS, CDR2 YFSETQ.